A selection of T cell receptor beta chains follows, all from one sample in a study of shared clonotypes between healthy human individuals. This table comes from immunoSEQ multiplex PCR, and its TCRdb copy is limited to in-frame clones, with some not included. The sample carries roughly 2.5 million clones, just over 90% recorded once. The sample consisted of naive CD4+ T cells sorted from blood. The origin of the receptors is a man between 18 and 29 years old in good health. CDR3s include the opening cysteine and the closing phenylalanine or tryptophan.

V: TRBV27
J: TRBJ2-5
CDR3: CASRGTSGKGTQYF

V: TRBV19
J: TRBJ1-2
CDR3: CASRPIREVGYGYTF

V: TRBV30
J: TRBJ2-7
CDR3: CAWSLGTSGNGEQYF

V: TRBV6-5
J: TRBJ1-3
CDR3: CASSYGAGERNTIYF

V: TRBV10-3
J: TRBJ2-7
CDR3: CAISEGRVLAGDEQYF

V: TRBV28
J: TRBJ2-7
CDR3: CASSPGQGHRYEQYF

V: TRBV25-1
J: TRBJ1-1
CDR3: CASSESGMNTEAFF

V: TRBV4-1
J: TRBJ2-2
CDR3: CASSQVPAGGELFF

V: TRBV7-9
J: TRBJ1-6
CDR3: CASSPSRDSPLHF

V: TRBV6-5
J: TRBJ1-2
CDR3: CASSYSLWGAYGYTF

V: TRBV7-3
J: TRBJ1-2
CDR3: CASSLKRQGAGYGYTF

V: TRBV10-1
J: TRBJ1-3
CDR3: CASSESPGNTIYF

V: TRBV18
J: TRBJ1-1
CDR3: CASSRERGVGNTEAFF

V: TRBV6-5
J: TRBJ1-2
CDR3: CASSYRGRGLDYGYTF